The 29 T cell receptor beta chains below all came from one sample that was sequenced in a study of blood T cell repertoires in COVID-19. The protocol was immunoSEQ multiplex PCR, while the TCRdb copy is restricted to in-frame clones and leaves out a portion. The top ten hold just under 3% of the sample, which has 150,000 or so clones, around 89% seen once. Sequencing used peripheral blood. These receptors all come from a man in his 60s with active or convalescent COVID-19.

CDR3 in DNA: TGTGCCACCAGCAGAGACAGCTACGAGCAGTACTTC. Translation: CATSRDSYEQYF. V usage is TRBV15 and J usage is TRBJ2-7, with unresolved D. The V and J ends lost 0 bases and 3 bases respectively, with 3 bases between them. This CDR3 comprises 12 residues. Germline CDR1 LNHNV, CDR2 YYDKDF (reference sequence).

As DNA, the CDR3 is TGTGCCAGCAGCCTCCCGGGACTAGCGAGTATGGGCAATGAGCAGTTCTTC. Its protein is CASSLPGLASMGNEQFF. The chain carries TRBV5-4 and TRBJ2-1; 10 bases are shared with TRBD2. J was trimmed by 6 bases and V by 4 bases; bases with no gene match: 13. CDR3 length: 17 residues. The V gene's germline CDR1 is SGHNT and CDR2 YYREEE (reference sequence).

The chain couples TRBV6-5 to TRBJ1-1; 7 bases map to TRBD1. Germline CDR1 MNHEY, CDR2 SVGAGI. The CDR3 is 13 residues long. V lost 7 bases and J lost 2; bases outside the gene matches: 4. CDR3 nucleotides: TGTGCCAGCACTCACAGGGGCAACACTGAAGCTTTCTTT. Translation gives CASTHRGNTEAFF.

This chain joins TRBV11-1 and TRBJ2-1, with TRBD2 identical over 8 bases. The CDR3 extends over 16 amino acids. Germline CDR1 and CDR2: SGHAT and FQDESV (reference sequence). V gave up 1 base and J gave up 12 bases; unmatched junction bases: 14. The CDR3: CASSLEGFSGNVGQFF. The CDR3 nucleotides are TGTGCCAGCAGCTTAGAGGGTTTTAGCGGGAACGTTGGGCAGTTCTTC.

V and J are TRBV7-2 and TRBJ2-6, with D perhaps TRBD2 (5 bases). Germline values: CDR1 SGHTA, CDR2 FQGNSA. V gave up 3 bases and J gave up 2 bases, with 14 bases separating them. The CDR3 extends over 17 amino acids. This chain's CDR3 is CASSFSLAGTGANVLTF. The CDR3 DNA sequence: TGTGCCAGCAGCTTCTCCCTCGCCGGGACTGGGGCCAACGTCCTGACTTTC.

The chain combines TRBV5-1 with TRBJ2-3; weak D call: TRBD1 (5 bases). This CDR3 contains 17 residues. Trimming took off 4 bases at V and 0 bases at J, with 18 bases between the two ends. CDR1 SGHRS and CDR2 YFSETQ come from the germline V gene. This CDR3 reads CASSPGVGLPSTDTQYF. As DNA, the CDR3 is TGCGCCAGCAGCCCTGGAGTGGGGCTACCTAGCACAGATACGCAGTATTTT.

This sequence joins TRBV6-2 or TRBV6-3 and TRBJ2-5; D remains ambiguous. Germline CDR1 MNHEY, CDR2 SVGEGT. The CDR3 consists of 16 residues. V lost 0 bases and J 2 bases, leaving 13 bases between the germline ends. The CDR3 protein is CASSYSTVADQETQYF. The CDR3 DNA is TGTGCCAGCAGTTACTCGACTGTAGCAGATCAAGAGACCCAGTACTTC.

The chain links TRBV7-2 to TRBJ2-3; possible D gene TRBD1, 5 bases. Trimming stripped 5 bases from V and 4 bases from J, with 19 bases between. This CDR3 is 16 amino acids long. The V gene's germline CDR1 is SGHTA and CDR2 FQGNSA. CDR3 DNA sequence: TGTGCCAGCAGCCGGGTGGCGGCTCCAGGGTCAGATACGCAGTATTTT. Amino acid sequence: CASSRVAAPGSDTQYF.

The J gene is TRBJ2-1, the V gene TRBV9, with a possible D match to TRBD2 (6 bases). Germline-derived CDR1 and CDR2 are SGDLS and YYNGEE. V lost 4 bases to trimming and J lost 8 bases, with 13 bases between them. This CDR3 comprises 13 residues. This CDR3 is CASSPPGRDEQFF. CDR3 DNA sequence: TGTGCCAGCAGCCCCCCCGGGAGAGATGAGCAGTTCTTC.

The V gene is TRBV20-1, the J gene TRBJ2-3; TRBD1 matches 9 bases. Germline V gives CDR1 DFQATT, CDR2 SNEGSKA (reference sequence). V was clipped by 3 bases and J by 4 bases; unmatched bases: 8. The CDR3 has 15 amino acids. The CDR3, as DNA: TGCAGTGCTAGTCTCGGACAGGGGTTCCCAGATACGCAGTATTTT. This encodes CSASLGQGFPDTQYF.

The chain carries TRBV2 and TRBJ1-2, with D unresolved. This CDR3 spans 13 amino acids. CDR1 and CDR2 from the germline V gene are SNHLY and FYNNEI. Trimming left V 0 bases short and J 7 bases short, with 9 bases between. CDR3: CASSEARAAGYTF. In DNA form, the CDR3 reads TGTGCCAGCAGTGAAGCGCGGGCAGCTGGCTACACCTTC.

This chain uses TRBV3-1 (or the pseudogene TRBV3-2) with TRBJ1-2, with D possibly TRBD1 on 6 matching bases. This CDR3 spans 16 amino acids. Germline V gene sequence: CDR1 LGHDT, CDR2 YNNKEL (reference sequence). V gave up 4 bases and J gave up 0 bases, with 15 bases separating them. The CDR3 DNA follows: TGTGCCAGCAGCCCAACCGGGACAAGGACTAACTATGGCTACACCTTC. As protein: CASSPTGTRTNYGYTF.

This clone has just a few counts. This chain links TRBV10-3 with TRBJ2-7, with 12 bases fitting TRBD2. The length of the CDR3 is 15 residues. V dropped 5 bases and J dropped 7; count of bases not matched to a gene: 9. Germline CDR1 reads ENHRY; CDR2 reads SYGVKD. CDR3: CAISRLAGAPGEQYF. DNA of the CDR3: TGTGCCATCAGTAGACTAGCGGGAGCCCCAGGGGAGCAGTACTTC.

This clone was found a few times. The chain couples TRBV9 to TRBJ2-1, with D possibly TRBD1 on 5 matching bases. Trimming took off 5 bases at V and 4 bases at J, with 10 bases between the two ends. The CDR3 contains 13 residues. The V gene's germline CDR1 is SGDLS and CDR2 YYNGEE. CDR3 region: CASSLQAYNEQFF. The CDR3 region has the DNA TGTGCCAGCAGTTTACAGGCATACAATGAGCAGTTCTTC.

This rearrangement joins TRBV19 to TRBJ2-5, with 11 bases fitting TRBD2. In germline, CDR1 is LNHDA, CDR2 SQIVND (reference sequence). The J segment lost 5 bases and the V segment lost 5 bases, leaving 13 bases of the junction unmatched. This CDR3 has 17 residues. The CDR3 nucleotides read TGTGCCAGTAGTGTATTAGCGGGAGGGCCGGGTTTTGAGACCCAGTACTTC. Encoded protein: CASSVLAGGPGFETQYF.

The gene calls are TRBV20-1 and TRBJ2-1; 7 positions match TRBD1. The CDR3 length is 11 residues. The germline V gene encodes CDR1 DFQATT and CDR2 SNEGSKA (reference sequence). V dropped 6 bases and J dropped 7; count of bases not matched to a gene: 3. The CDR3 DNA follows: TGCAGTGCCCCCAGGGGGAATGAGCAGTTCTTC. It is translated as CSAPRGNEQFF.

The chain joins TRBV9 to TRBJ1-6; perhaps TRBD1 as D (5 bases). V lost 4 bases and J 11 bases, leaving 25 bases between the germline ends. The CDR3 is 17 amino acids. Germline V lookup: CDR1 SGDLS, CDR2 YYNGEE. CDR3 in amino acids: CASSTGDWWGPVAPLHF. The CDR3 DNA follows: TGTGCCAGCAGCACAGGAGACTGGTGGGGTCCGGTAGCACCCCTCCACTTT.

The gene calls are TRBV7-8 and TRBJ2-5; the match to TRBD2 covers 8 bases. Unmatched junction bases numbered 4, after V lost 0 bases and J lost 4 bases. CDR3 length: 15 amino acids. CDR1 and CDR2 from the germline V gene are SGHVS and FQNEAQ. CDR3 sequence reads: CASSLAWAGGETQYF. For the CDR3, the DNA is TGTGCCAGCAGCTTAGCCTGGGCGGGAGGAGAGACCCAGTACTTC.

This chain connects TRBV2 to TRBJ1-1; tentatively, D is TRBD1 (5 bases). V lost 7 bases and J lost 6, with 15 bases in between. The CDR3 length is 13 residues. CDR1 and CDR2 (germline): SNHLY, FYNNEI. The CDR3 sequence is CASTPQVVAEAFF. CDR3 DNA: TGTGCCAGCACTCCACAGGTGGTGGCTGAAGCTTTCTTT.

CDR3 in DNA: TGTGCCAGCAGTGAAGAGAGCTACGAGCAGTACTTC. It is translated as CASSEESYEQYF. The rearrangement links TRBV2 to TRBJ2-7; D is unclear. The CDR3 has 12 amino acids. V lost 1 base to trimming and J lost 3 bases, with 4 bases between them. Germline CDR1 reads SNHLY; CDR2 reads FYNNEI. Filled out from reference TRBV2 and TRBJ2-7, the complete variable domain reads EPEVTQTPSHQVTQMGQEVILRCVPISNHLYFYWYRQILGQKVEFLVSFYNNEISEKSEIFDDQFSVERPDGSNFTLKIRSTKLEDSAMYFCASSEESYEQYFGPGTRLTVT.

This rearrangement joins TRBV19 to TRBJ2-2; D is unclear. V was cut by 3 bases and J by 10 bases, with 15 bases left in between. The germline V gene has CDR1 LNHDA and CDR2 SQIVND (reference sequence). There are 14 residues in the CDR3. The CDR3 sequence: CASSIKQSIQELFF. CDR3 bases: TGTGCCAGTAGTATTAAACAGTCTATTCAGGAGCTGTTTTTT.

The genes are TRBV10-3 and TRBJ2-6; D not resolved. Germline CDR1 reads ENHRY; CDR2 reads SYGVKD. The CDR3 contains 17 residues. The V end was cut by 5 bases, the J end by 2 bases, with 16 bases between. CDR3 amino acids: CAISLQSLSPGANVLTF. The DNA for the CDR3 is TGTGCCATCAGTCTCCAGTCGCTCAGTCCTGGGGCCAACGTCCTGACTTTC.

This clone was seen a single time. This chain connects TRBV19 to TRBJ1-2, with D possibly being TRBD1 (6 bases). CDR1 is LNHDA, CDR2 SQIVND, per germline (reference sequence). The CDR3 spans 13 residues. Trimming left V 5 bases short and J 7 bases short, with 14 bases between. CDR3: CASSDNRVGGYTF. In DNA form, the CDR3 reads TGTGCCAGTAGTGACAACAGGGTAGGTGGCTACACCTTC.

The chain couples TRBV20-1 to TRBJ1-2; the match to TRBD1 covers 8 bases. Germline V gene sequence: CDR1 DFQATT, CDR2 SNEGSKA (reference sequence). V lost 3 bases to trimming and J lost 4 bases; unmatched junction nucleotides: 7. The CDR3 extends over 14 amino acids. CDR3 DNA: TGCAGTGCTAGTCAGGGGGCTCTCATCTATGGCTACACCTTC. This translates into CSASQGALIYGYTF.

The rearrangement uses TRBV6-6 and TRBJ2-1; D perhaps matches TRBD2 (6 bases). The CDR3 is made up of 13 amino acids. Trimming shortened V by 0 bases and J by 10 bases, and 10 bases separated the two germline ends. Germline values: CDR1 MNHNY, CDR2 SVGAGI (reference sequence). The CDR3 coding sequence is TGTGCCAGCAGTTACTCCAACCGGGGGGAGCAGTTCTTC. The encoded protein is CASSYSNRGEQFF.

This chain links TRBV5-1 with TRBJ2-2; 10 bases are a match to TRBD1. V gave up 7 bases and J gave up 5 bases; unmatched junction bases: 11. Germline loops: CDR1 SGHRS, CDR2 YFSETQ. This CDR3 is 16 amino acids long. The CDR3, as DNA: TGCGCCAGCTATGCCCGGGACAGGGGAGCGACCGGGGAGCTGTTTTTT. Its translation is CASYARDRGATGELFF.

V is TRBV28 and J is TRBJ1-2; possibly TRBD1 for D (5 bases). Trimming shortened V by 7 bases and J by 8 bases, and 17 bases separated the two germline ends. The CDR3 is 13 residues long. Germline lookup yields CDR1 MDHEN and CDR2 SYDVKM. The CDR3 loop reads CASTAGTAKGYTF. The CDR3 DNA reads as TGTGCCAGCACCGCGGGGACTGCGAAAGGCTACACCTTC.

The V and J genes are TRBV18 and TRBJ1-3; tentative D call: TRBD1 (6 bases). This CDR3 region has 21 residues. Trimming cost V 2 bases and J 0 bases, with 26 bases left between them. Germline values: CDR1 KGHSH, CDR2 LQKENI. CDR3 nucleotides: TGTGCCAGCTCACCAGGCACTTCGACAGGTATTCCTACGAGCTCTGGAAACACCATATATTTT. Translation gives CASSPGTSTGIPTSSGNTIYF.

The genes are TRBV5-1 and TRBJ1-1, with 7 positions matching TRBD1. V lost 1 base, J lost 8 bases, and 2 bases stayed unmatched. This CDR3 has 12 residues. Per germline, CDR1 SGHRS and CDR2 YFSETQ. In nucleotides, the CDR3 is TGCGCCAGCAGCTTGCAGGGGGGCGAAGCTTTCTTT. Translation gives CASSLQGGEAFF.